This T cell receptor beta chain came from a study of T-cell memory formation after mild COVID-19. On the study more broadly: Largely, the TCR clusters proved donor specific.

Germline assignment: CDR1 SGHTA and CDR2 FQGNSA. V was pared by 4 bases and J by 5 bases, with 14 bases between. This CDR3 spans 14 amino acids. Comments on this clonotype: No antigen is known for it.

5'RACE with constant-segment primers built TCRalpha and TCRbeta cDNA libraries with UMIs. TCRdb passed the 5' RACE reads through MiXCR, listing each CDR3 protein once. The sample contains a few hundred thousand distinct CDR3 sequences, around a tenth of which appear only once. Regarding the study as a whole: The study found balanced CD4/CD8 in clones contracting day 15 to 85 and a CD4+ lean in later expanders.

The clonotype comes from a young man who had mild COVID-19 (a few samples of this study predate the infection). Cell type and time point are not known. The chain carries TRBV7-2 and TRBJ2-5; D is perhaps TRBD2 (5 bases). Material: PBMCs or a T cell subset sorted from them (not recorded which). CDR3 in amino acids: CASSSGDIKETQYF. In DNA, the CDR3 is TGTGCCAGCAGCTCCGGGGATATCAAGGAGACCCAGTACTTC.